This T cell receptor beta chain was recorded in a study of T cell repertoires in cytomegalovirus infection (dated by TCRdb to between 2018 and 2020). Context from the whole study: Peptide stimulations targeted recently identified HLA-C-restricted CMV epitopes, whose presentation resists viral immunomodulation, together with well-studied HLA-B-restricted epitopes. The HLA type of each donor mattered for the analysis, because public TCR beta signatures pointed to carriage of CMV infection along with the matching HLA type. General findings and caveats noted by the study authors: Carriers of CMV infection plus the relevant HLA type were discriminated by the cumulative frequency of public TCR beta family members in the study cohort and in an independent roughly 350-donor cohort. The ex vivo response was dominated by HLA-C-restricted CMV-specific TCR beta clonotypes, and the single most frequent clonotype in two of eight donors was supplied by these HLA-C-restricted clonotypes.

The treatment or condition label corresponds to: in vitro stimulation with specific CMV peptide epitopes to enrich CMV-specific T cells. CDR1 MNHEY and CDR2 SMNVEV are derived from the germline V gene (reference sequence). Relative to germline, V is missing 8 bases and J is missing 5 bases, with 9 bases of the junction outside any gene match. The CDR3 measures 14 amino acids from cysteine to phenylalanine. The kept DNA is CDR3 alone, 42 bases in frame from the first base. This clonotype has only a few counts. This clone's antigen is unknown. Nothing much larger sits one base from this clone, and base qualities are not available. Instrument used: Illumina HiSeq 1500. TCRdb applied fastp at Q25 and MiXCR to the public reads, then kept only in-frame beta chains. Under each unique CDR3 protein, matching rows form one entry showing the most common genes and DNA. Counted in this sample were 680,000 or so distinct CDR3 sequences; 30% to 40% of them appeared once. Clones ranked in the top ten supply about 18% of the sample.

The source was cultured PBMCs, collected from culture after CMV antigen stimulation. This sequence was found in a human donor in good health (CMV status not recorded). Some clones in this sample may be carry-over from other donors' samples. The sequence joins TRBV27 to TRBJ2-3; the central 8 bases match TRBD2. At the DNA level, the sequence is TGTGCCAGCGGAGGAAGGGCGGGGGGAGATACGCAGTATTTT. Its protein is CASGGRAGGDTQYF.